The 29 T cell receptor beta chains below come from one sample, sequenced in a study of blood T cell repertoires in COVID-19. Libraries were prepared by immunoSEQ multiplex PCR; TCRdb keeps only in-frame clonotypes and omits some of them. The sample lists about 240,000 clones, approximately 78% seen once, with roughly 12% in the top ten. The sequenced sample was peripheral blood. The receptors derive from a woman aged 55-70 years with active or convalescent COVID-19.

The chain combines TRBV11-2 with TRBJ1-1, with D perhaps TRBD1 (6 bases). Trimming left V 5 bases short and J 4 bases short, with 23 bases between. The CDR3 extends over 17 amino acids. In germline, CDR1 is SGHAT, CDR2 FQNNGV. The CDR3 nucleotides are TGTGCCAGCAGCCTTGAATACCTACAGGGTTGGGGCACTGAAGCTTTCTTT. Protein sequence: CASSLEYLQGWGTEAFF. The full variable domain, rest sourced from reference TRBV11-2 and TRBJ1-1, is EAGVAQSPRYKIIEKRQSVAFWCNPISGHATLYWYQQILGQGPKLLIQFQNNGVVDDSQLPKDRFSAERLKGVDSTLKIQPAKLEDSAVYLCASSLEYLQGWGTEAFFGQGTRLTVV.

The chain combines TRBV6-5 with TRBJ1-2; D perhaps matches TRBD1 (6 bases). Deletions cut 6 bases from V and 1 base from J, with 15 bases between. CDR1 and CDR2 from the germline V gene are MNHEY and SVGAGI. The CDR3 spans 15 residues. Here the CDR3 reads CASRDDRSGNYGYTF. The CDR3 DNA sequence: TGTGCCAGCAGAGACGACAGGTCTGGTAACTATGGCTACACCTTC.

This rearrangement joins TRBV7-2 to TRBJ2-1; the D gene is possibly TRBD2 (5 bases). Looked up from germline, CDR1 is SGHTA and CDR2 is FQGNSA. V lost 1 base to trimming and J lost 4 bases, with 11 bases between them. CDR3 length: 15 residues. CDR3 residues: CASSLGSSGYNEQFF. The CDR3 nucleotides are TGTGCCAGCAGCTTAGGGTCCTCGGGGTACAATGAGCAGTTCTTC.

This clone is a singleton in its sample. The chain couples TRBV30 to TRBJ1-4, with a tentative D call TRBD1 (5 bases). From germline, CDR1 is GTSNPN and CDR2 SVGIG (reference sequence). The ends were cut back, 3 bases at V and 8 bases at J, with 13 bases in the middle. This CDR3 comprises 13 residues. The CDR3 spells CAWSWGRWEKLFF. CDR3 DNA sequence: TGTGCCTGGAGCTGGGGGAGGTGGGAAAAACTGTTTTTT.

This clone was seen just once. The junction shows a germline mismatch at one end, possibly a read error. V gene TRBV5-1 combines with J gene TRBJ1-1; D remains unclear. CDR1 is SGHRS, CDR2 YFSETQ, per germline. CDR3 length: 16 amino acids. The chain's CDR3 is CASTLVGGAGNTEAFF. As DNA, the CDR3 is TGCGCCAGCACCTTGGTGGGAGGTGCGGGGAACACTGAAGCTTTCTTT.

This chain joins TRBV27 and TRBJ1-6, with TRBD1 matching over 7 bases. V lost 3 bases, J lost 9 bases, and 5 bases stayed unmatched. Germline V gene sequence: CDR1 MNHEY, CDR2 SMNVEV (reference sequence). CDR3 length equals 14 residues. Written as DNA, the CDR3 is TGTGCCAGCAGTTTCGACAGGGCGGGTTCACCCCTCCACTTT. Amino acid sequence: CASSFDRAGSPLHF.

The chain joins TRBV5-1 to TRBJ2-5; D perhaps matches TRBD1 (5 bases). Germline V gene sequence: CDR1 SGHRS, CDR2 YFSETQ. Trimming shortened V by 4 bases and J by 4 bases, and 11 bases separated the two germline ends. The length of the CDR3 is 13 residues. The CDR3 DNA sequence: TGCGCCAGCAGCATAGGACAATTAGAGACCCAGTACTTC. Translated: CASSIGQLETQYF.

The chain links TRBV11-3 to TRBJ1-1; D is undetermined. With 1 base removed from V and 4 bases from J, the gap between germline ends came to 13 bases. The CDR3 has 15 residues. Germline CDR1 SGHNT, CDR2 YENEEA. The CDR3 here is CASSLGVGRGTEAFF. The CDR3 region has the DNA TGTGCCAGCAGCTTAGGTGTGGGCCGGGGCACTGAAGCTTTCTTT.

The V and J genes are TRBV30 and TRBJ2-6; D might be TRBD1 (5 bases). This CDR3 has 15 amino acids. Germline values: CDR1 GTSNPN, CDR2 SVGIG (reference sequence). Trimming left V 2 bases short and J 3 bases short, with 11 bases between. The DNA for the CDR3 is TGTGCCTGGAGTCCCCAGGGCGGTGGGGCCAACGTCCTGACTTTC. Translated: CAWSPQGGGANVLTF.

The chain joins TRBV7-3 to TRBJ2-1; 13 bases are shared with TRBD2. Trimming took 4 bases from V and 6 from J; bases not matched to a gene: 9. The germline V gene encodes CDR1 SGHTA and CDR2 FQGTGA. CDR3 length: 17 amino acids. The CDR3 coding sequence is TGTGCCAGCAGCTCCCCCACTAGCGGGGGGGCCCGCAATGAGCAGTTCTTC. It translates to CASSSPTSGGARNEQFF.

The chain combines TRBV5-5 with TRBJ2-2; possibly TRBD1 for D (6 bases). The CDR3 sequence is 15 residues long. From germline, CDR1 is SGHKS and CDR2 YYEKEE (reference sequence). The V end lost 4 bases, the J end lost 2 bases, and 12 bases lay between the germline ends. The CDR3 bases are TGTGCCAGCAGCCAGCTAGGGGGAAACACCGGGGAGCTGTTTTTT. Translated: CASSQLGGNTGELFF. The variable domain in full, completed from reference TRBV5-5 and TRBJ2-2, reads DAGVTQSPTHLIKTRGQQVTLRCSPISGHKSVSWYQQVLGQGPQFIFQYYEKEERGRGNFPDRFSARQFPNYSSELNVNALLLGDSALYLCASSQLGGNTGELFFGEGSRLTVL.

The chain links TRBV19 to TRBJ1-4, with D possibly TRBD1 on 6 matching bases. The V and J ends lost 5 bases and 3 bases respectively, with 13 bases between them. This CDR3 has 15 amino acids. Germline V gene lookup returns CDR1 LNHDA and CDR2 SQIVND (reference sequence). CDR3 amino acids: CASSAPGQPNEKLFF. The CDR3 DNA is TGTGCCAGTAGTGCCCCGGGACAACCTAATGAAAAACTGTTTTTT.

This clone appeared once. The V and J genes are TRBV19 and TRBJ1-1, with TRBD1 matching over 11 bases. This CDR3 region has 16 residues. The trim removed 1 base at V and 1 base at J, leaving 2 bases unmatched. Germline V lookup: CDR1 LNHDA, CDR2 SQIVND (reference sequence). CDR3 in DNA: TGTGCCAGTAGTATAGGGACAGGGGGCCGGAACACTGAAGCTTTCTTT. It translates to CASSIGTGGRNTEAFF. Full variable domain (outside the CDR3, taken from reference TRBV19 and TRBJ1-1): DGGITQSPKYLFRKEGQNVTLSCEQNLNHDAMYWYRQDPGQGLRLIYYSQIVNDFQKGDIAEGYSVSREKKESFPLTVTSAQKNPTAFYLCASSIGTGGRNTEAFFGQGTRLTVV.

This clone was seen once. V usage is TRBV25-1 and J usage is TRBJ2-1; D gene ambiguous. CDR1 and CDR2 (germline): MGHDK, SYGVNS. The CDR3 is 13 amino acids. V was clipped by 2 bases and J by 8 bases, with 10 bases between them. CDR3 sequence reads: CASSEPNRDEQFF. For the CDR3, the DNA is TGTGCCAGCAGTGAACCCAACCGGGATGAGCAGTTCTTC. The full variable domain, its missing parts supplied by reference TRBV25-1 and TRBJ2-1, is EADIYQTPRYLVIGTGKKITLECSQTMGHDKMYWYQQDPGMELHLIHYSYGVNSTEKGDLSSESTVSRIRTEHFPLTLESARPSHTSQYLCASSEPNRDEQFFGPGTRLTVL.

V and J are TRBV4-2 and TRBJ2-3; possibly TRBD2 for D (6 bases). From germline, CDR1 is LGHNA and CDR2 YNFKEQ. The V and J ends lost 0 bases and 7 bases respectively, with 14 bases between them. The CDR3 contains 15 residues. CDR3 protein: CASSQDRTMGNTQYF. The CDR3 DNA sequence: TGTGCCAGCAGCCAAGATAGGACTATGGGAAATACGCAGTATTTT.

The rearrangement joins TRBV9 to TRBJ2-7; possibly TRBD2 for D (6 bases). The CDR3 is 15 amino acids. V was pared by 3 bases and J by 2 bases, with 15 bases between. Germline V gene data show CDR1 as SGDLS and CDR2 as YYNGEE. The CDR3: CASSAGTPSTYEQYF. The CDR3 DNA is TGTGCCAGCAGCGCCGGGACTCCTTCTACCTACGAGCAGTACTTC.

This clone was detected only a few times. The V gene is TRBV7-8, the J gene TRBJ2-7, with 7 positions matching TRBD1. This CDR3 has 16 amino acids. Germline values: CDR1 SGHVS, CDR2 FQNEAQ. V shed 3 bases, J shed 2 bases, and the junction held 10 bases outside the gene matches. This CDR3 is CASSFPTGRRAYEQYF. The CDR3 nucleotides are TGTGCCAGCAGCTTCCCGACAGGGCGGCGGGCCTACGAGCAGTACTTC.

The chain combines TRBV7-2 with TRBJ1-2; 7 nucleotides line up with TRBD1. This CDR3 has 15 amino acids. The germline V gene has CDR1 SGHTA and CDR2 FQGNSA. V lost 2 bases and J lost 5; bases outside the gene matches: 8. In DNA, the CDR3 is TGTGCCAGCAGCTTAATCTTGGTACAGGGGTATGGCTACACCTTC. Protein: CASSLILVQGYGYTF.

A single count supports this clone. The V and J genes are TRBV19 and TRBJ1-1, with a possible D match to TRBD1 (6 bases). Trimming took 3 bases from V and 3 from J, leaving 14 bases between them. Germline V lookup: CDR1 LNHDA, CDR2 SQIVND (reference sequence). CDR3 length: 15 amino acids. CDR3 coding DNA: TGTGCCAGTAGTATGACCCGGGGGGCTTACACTGAAGCTTTCTTT. The encoded protein is CASSMTRGAYTEAFF.

The CDR3 DNA follows: TGTGCCAGCAGCTTGGGCCGGTACCAAGAGACCCAGTACTTC. Its protein is CASSLGRYQETQYF. The chain links TRBV5-4 to TRBJ2-5; D remains ambiguous. Germline CDR1 and CDR2: SGHNT and YYREEE (reference sequence). The CDR3 runs 14 residues. Trimming took off 0 bases at V and 0 bases at J, with 6 bases between the two ends. Variable domain in full (rest from reference TRBV5-4 and TRBJ2-5): ETGVTQSPTHLIKTRGQQVTLRCSSQSGHNTVSWYQQALGQGPQFIFQYYREEENGRGNFPPRFSGLQFPNYSSELNVNALELDDSALYLCASSLGRYQETQYFGPGTRLLVL.

This chain uses TRBV10-1 with TRBJ1-4; TRBD1 aligns across 8 bases. Germline values: CDR1 WNHNN, CDR2 SYGVQD (reference sequence). The ends lost 0 bases at V and 7 bases at J; junction bases unmatched: 10. CDR3 size: 17 residues. CDR3 DNA: TGCGCCAGCAGTGAGTCGGGCGGCGGACAGGGTGGTGAAAAACTGTTTTTT. It codes for CASSESGGGQGGEKLFF.

A few counts support this clone. V usage is TRBV4-2 and J usage is TRBJ2-1, with TRBD2 matching 11 bases. The CDR3 length is 16 residues. The germline V gene has CDR1 LGHNA and CDR2 YNFKEQ. The V gene end was trimmed by 1 base and the J gene end by 8 bases; junction bases not matched to a gene: 7. CDR3 region: CASSQALAGGQDEQFF. In DNA, the CDR3 is TGTGCCAGCAGCCAAGCCTTAGCGGGGGGGCAGGATGAGCAGTTCTTC.

This clone was detected a few times. The chain links TRBV5-4 to TRBJ2-7; TRBD2 might be the D (5 bases). The germline CDR1 and CDR2 sequences are SGHNT and YYREEE (reference sequence). This CDR3 region has 15 residues. V shed 4 bases and J shed 4 bases, with 18 bases lying between them. For the CDR3, the DNA is TGTGCCAGCAGCCCTCAATTAGGGCGAGGGTACGAGCAGTACTTC. It specifies CASSPQLGRGYEQYF.

The V gene is TRBV11-2, the J gene TRBJ1-1; no firm D call. CDR1 and CDR2 from the germline V gene are SGHAT and FQNNGV. Trimming pared 3 bases from V and 3 bases from J, leaving 5 bases between. The CDR3 has 12 amino acids. The CDR3 loop is CASSFADTEAFF. CDR3 in DNA: TGTGCCAGCAGCTTTGCGGACACTGAAGCTTTCTTT. Based on the CDR3 plus reference TRBV11-2 and TRBJ1-1, the full variable domain is EAGVAQSPRYKIIEKRQSVAFWCNPISGHATLYWYQQILGQGPKLLIQFQNNGVVDDSQLPKDRFSAERLKGVDSTLKIQPAKLEDSAVYLCASSFADTEAFFGQGTRLTVV.

The genes are TRBV5-1 and TRBJ2-3; 9 bases map to TRBD2. J lost 4 bases, V lost 2 bases, and 8 bases had no gene match. CDR1 SGHRS and CDR2 YFSETQ come from the germline V gene. The CDR3 contains 16 residues. CDR3 residues: CASSFGRGGPADTQYF. CDR3 in DNA: TGCGCCAGCAGCTTTGGGCGGGGGGGCCCCGCAGATACGCAGTATTTT.

The rearrangement joins TRBV18 to TRBJ1-5; the D gene is possibly TRBD1 (6 bases). Germline V gives CDR1 KGHSH, CDR2 LQKENI. Trimming took 2 bases from V and 5 from J, leaving 13 bases between them. This CDR3 spans 15 amino acids. The CDR3 DNA reads TGTGCCAGCTCACCAATTGGGACATACGATCAGCCCCAGCATTTT. Translation gives CASSPIGTYDQPQHF.

This clone was seen only once. This chain links TRBV3-1 (or the pseudogene TRBV3-2) with TRBJ1-4; no definite D call. Trimming cost V 1 base and J 4 bases, with 10 bases left between them. This CDR3 spans 15 amino acids. CDR1 is LGHDT and CDR2 is YNNKEL in the germline V gene (reference sequence). This chain's CDR3 is CASSQGFGYNEKLFF. CDR3 in DNA: TGTGCCAGCAGCCAAGGGTTCGGGTATAATGAAAAACTGTTTTTT.

The chain combines TRBV19 with TRBJ2-1, with a weak D call TRBD1 (6 bases). The CDR3 has 14 amino acids. Germline V gene data show CDR1 as LNHDA and CDR2 as SQIVND (reference sequence). The ends were cut back, 7 bases at V and 2 bases at J, with 12 bases in the middle. The CDR3: CASNIQGTYNEQFF. DNA for the CDR3: TGTGCCAGTAACATACAGGGTACCTACAATGAGCAGTTCTTC.

A few counts support this clone. The V gene is TRBV27, the J gene TRBJ2-5, with D maybe TRBD2 (5 bases). The germline CDR1 and CDR2 sequences are MNHEY and SMNVEV (reference sequence). V lost 5 bases to trimming and J lost 4 bases, with 17 bases between them. This CDR3 contains 15 residues. CDR3 nucleotide sequence: TGTGCCAGCAGTCCCTATACCGAGGGAAGAGAGACCCAGTACTTC. Protein product: CASSPYTEGRETQYF.